This TCR beta chain was retrieved from a study of monozygotic twins with inflammatory bowel disease (dated by TCRdb to the late 2010s). About the study as a whole: In total, roughly 28 monozygotic twin pairs made up the full study: 19 Danish pairs, all IBD-discordant, plus nine German pairs, of which four were IBD-concordant and five were IBD-discordant. Disease-associated traits were sought mainly through comparisons between IBD patients and their genetically identical healthy co-twins within discordant pairs. Each individual had, on average, about 151 000 unique TCRalpha sequences and 181 000 unique TCRbeta sequences available for analysis. Beyond this particular receptor, the publication reports: Differing immunosuppressive treatments among patients may have added background noise and inter-individual variability to the repertoires. Compared with healthy twins, IBD patients shared fewer clonotypes with other individuals, and the difference was most pronounced in patients with signs of disease activity. Measured by the inverse Simpson index, TCRbeta repertoire diversity was lower in IBD patients than in their healthy co-twins. Different T cell subtypes could not be distinguished in the analysis. No single strong signal or clonotype linked to IBD turned up in the results, so the idea that one exists was not supported. Concordant and discordant twins showed no difference in repertoire similarity, possibly because of limited statistical power.

The protocol used for the library was 5' RACE. Each TCR library was prepared from about 3,400 ng of total RNA. For each sample, cDNA synthesis was carried out in eight separate reactions using SMARTScribe reverse transcriptase. During cDNA synthesis, unique molecular identifiers containing a 6-nucleotide sample barcode were introduced by template switching. Two nested PCRs of about 17 and 10 cycles amplified the TCRalpha and TCRbeta cDNA, and bead purification followed each PCR. Before amplification, the cDNA was treated with uracil DNA-glycosylase and purified using the QIAquick PCR purification kit. In the second PCR, Illumina TruSeq-compatible adapters and sample-specific barcodes were added. Library quality and concentration were assessed using TapeStation and Qubit, and approximately 5 ng of each library was pooled. Sequencing of the pooled libraries was done on an Illumina HiSeq2500 single-index Rapid Run using custom sequencing primers and 2 x 100 bp reads. Turning to the authors' computational methods: PCR and sequencing errors were corrected by UMI-based consensus assembly using MiGEC version 1.2.6. MiXCR version 2.1.1 was used for V(D)J alignment, clonotype assembly and CDR3 extraction. Normalisation of gene usage, clonotype sharing and MAIT/NKT TCR abundance was achieved by analysing the top 1000, 10 000 and 20 000 clonotypes per sample. Diversity was computed as the inverse Simpson index with the vegan R package after downsampling to 27 000 UMIs. Paired Mann-Whitney U tests on discordant twin pairs were used, with Benjamini-Hochberg multiple-testing correction. One entry per CDR3 protein sequence results from the TCRdb reprocessing of the reads, with DNA left out. It is TCRdb's table, rather than the study itself, that gives the V and J calls and clone size. The table of this sample itemizes roughly 120,000 distinct CDR3 sequences. The top ten constitute 9.5% to 15% of the sample.

CDR1 and CDR2, per the germline V gene, are MNHEY and SVGEGT. Including cysteine and phenylalanine, the CDR3 has 13 amino acids. DNA is not on record. As regards this clonotype: What this receptor recognizes is not known.

From each donor, a roughly 2.5 ml peripheral blood sample was collected into PAXgene tubes and stored at -80 degrees C. Without T cell sorting, total RNA was isolated from whole blood using the PAXgene blood miRNA kit on an automated QIAcube. Peripheral blood from monozygotic twin pairs who were concordant or discordant for inflammatory bowel disease underwent deep TCRalpha and TCRbeta repertoire profiling using unique molecular barcoding. Smoking habits were recorded for all twin pairs, with individuals classified as current, former or never smokers. This receptor was identified in a human donor with ulcerative colitis or Crohn's disease, or a healthy co-twin of an affected twin (not recorded which). Recombination linked TRBV6-2 or TRBV6-3 to TRBJ1-5; as DNA is missing, the TRBD1 call by TCRdb cannot be tested. The sequenced sample consisted of blood. The CDR3 protein is CASSQPTGEPQHF.